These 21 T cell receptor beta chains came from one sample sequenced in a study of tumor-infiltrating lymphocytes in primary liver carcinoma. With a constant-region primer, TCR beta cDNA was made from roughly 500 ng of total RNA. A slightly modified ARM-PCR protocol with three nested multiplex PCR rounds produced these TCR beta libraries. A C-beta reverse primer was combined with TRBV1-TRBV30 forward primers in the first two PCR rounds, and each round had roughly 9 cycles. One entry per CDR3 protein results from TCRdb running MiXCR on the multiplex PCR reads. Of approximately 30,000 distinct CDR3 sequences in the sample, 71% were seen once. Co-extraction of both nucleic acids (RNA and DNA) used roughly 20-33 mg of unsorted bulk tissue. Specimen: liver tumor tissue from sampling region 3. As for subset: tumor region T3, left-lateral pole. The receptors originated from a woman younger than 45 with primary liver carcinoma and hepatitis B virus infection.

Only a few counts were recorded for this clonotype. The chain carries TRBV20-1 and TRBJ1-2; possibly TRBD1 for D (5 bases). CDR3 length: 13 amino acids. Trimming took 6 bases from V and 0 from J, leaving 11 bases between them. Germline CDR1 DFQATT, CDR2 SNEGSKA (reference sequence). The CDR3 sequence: CSAADRTNYGYTF. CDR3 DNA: TGCAGTGCCGCCGACAGAACTAACTATGGCTACACCTTC.

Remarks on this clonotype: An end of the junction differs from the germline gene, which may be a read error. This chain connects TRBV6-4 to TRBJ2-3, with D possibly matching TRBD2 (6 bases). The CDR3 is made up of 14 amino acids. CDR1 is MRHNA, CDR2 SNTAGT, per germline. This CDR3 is CASSEQEGTDTKYF. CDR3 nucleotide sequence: TGTGCCAGCAGTGAGCAGGAGGGCACAGATACGAAGTATTTT.

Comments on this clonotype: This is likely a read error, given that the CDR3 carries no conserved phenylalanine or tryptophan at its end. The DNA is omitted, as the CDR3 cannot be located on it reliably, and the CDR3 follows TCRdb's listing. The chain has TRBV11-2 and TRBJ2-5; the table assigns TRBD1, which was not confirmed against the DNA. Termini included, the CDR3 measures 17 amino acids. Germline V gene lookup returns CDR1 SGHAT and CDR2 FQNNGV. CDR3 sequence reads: CASSLGPPEQGWETRYI.

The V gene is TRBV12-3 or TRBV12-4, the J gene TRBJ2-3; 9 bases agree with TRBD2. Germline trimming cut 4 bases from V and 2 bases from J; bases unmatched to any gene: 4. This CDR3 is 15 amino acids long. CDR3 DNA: TGTGCCAGCAGTTCTGGGGGACTAGCCACAGATACGCAGTATTTT. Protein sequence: CASSSGGLATDTQYF.

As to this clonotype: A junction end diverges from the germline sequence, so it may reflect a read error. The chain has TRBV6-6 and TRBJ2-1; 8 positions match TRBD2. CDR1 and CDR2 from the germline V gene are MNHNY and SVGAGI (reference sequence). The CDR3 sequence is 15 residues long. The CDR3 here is CASNWVAGTSWEQFF. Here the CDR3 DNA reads TGTGCTAGCAATTGGGTAGCGGGAACCTCTTGGGAGCAGTTCTTC.

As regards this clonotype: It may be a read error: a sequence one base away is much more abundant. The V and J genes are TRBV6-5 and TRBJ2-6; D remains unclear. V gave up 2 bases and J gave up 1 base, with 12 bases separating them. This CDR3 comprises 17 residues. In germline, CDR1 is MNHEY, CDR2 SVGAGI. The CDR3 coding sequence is TGTGCCAGCAGTTACGATACGTGTCCTTCTGGGGCCAACGTCCTGACTTTC. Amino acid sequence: CASSYDTCPSGANVLTF.

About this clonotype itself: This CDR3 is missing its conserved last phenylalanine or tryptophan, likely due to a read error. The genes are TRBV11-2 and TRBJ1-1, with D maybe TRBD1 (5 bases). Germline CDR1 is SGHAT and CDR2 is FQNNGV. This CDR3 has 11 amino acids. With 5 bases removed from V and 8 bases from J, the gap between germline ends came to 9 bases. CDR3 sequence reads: CASSAWTEAFS. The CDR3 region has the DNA TGTGCCAGCAGCGCCTGGACAGAAGCTTTCTCT.

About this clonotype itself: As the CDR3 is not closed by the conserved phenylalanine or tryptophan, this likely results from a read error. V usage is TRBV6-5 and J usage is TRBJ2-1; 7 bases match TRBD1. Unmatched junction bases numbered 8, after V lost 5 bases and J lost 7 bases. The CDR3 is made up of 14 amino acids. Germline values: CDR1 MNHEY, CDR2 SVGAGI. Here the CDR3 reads CASSPVQGYNEQFS. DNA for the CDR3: TGTGCCAGCAGTCCGGTACAGGGGTATAATGAGCAGTTCTCC.

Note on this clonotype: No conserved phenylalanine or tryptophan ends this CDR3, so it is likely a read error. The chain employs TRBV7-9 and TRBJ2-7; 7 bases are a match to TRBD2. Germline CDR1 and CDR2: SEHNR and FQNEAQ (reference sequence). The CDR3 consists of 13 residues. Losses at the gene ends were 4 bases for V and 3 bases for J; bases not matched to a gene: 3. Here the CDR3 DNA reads TGTGCCAGCAGCTCGGGAGGCCTCTACGAGCAGTACTCC. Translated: CASSSGGLYEQYS.

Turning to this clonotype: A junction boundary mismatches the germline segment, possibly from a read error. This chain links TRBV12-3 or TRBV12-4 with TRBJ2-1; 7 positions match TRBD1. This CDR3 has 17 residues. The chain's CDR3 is CTSKSTAAGGSYNEQFF. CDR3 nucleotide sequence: TGTACCAGTAAATCGACCGCGGCAGGGGGCTCCTACAATGAGCAGTTCTTC.

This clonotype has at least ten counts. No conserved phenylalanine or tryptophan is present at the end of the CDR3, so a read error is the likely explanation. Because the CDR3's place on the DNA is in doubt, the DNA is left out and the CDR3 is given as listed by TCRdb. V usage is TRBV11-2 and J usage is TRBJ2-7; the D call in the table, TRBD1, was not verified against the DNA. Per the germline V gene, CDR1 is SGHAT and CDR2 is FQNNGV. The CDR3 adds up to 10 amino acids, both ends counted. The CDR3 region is CASSLWVRHI.

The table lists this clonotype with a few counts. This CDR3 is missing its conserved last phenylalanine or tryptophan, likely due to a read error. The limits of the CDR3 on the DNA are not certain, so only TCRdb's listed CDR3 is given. The CDR3 protein is CASSLGRPNEQFS. The J gene is TRBJ2-1, the V gene TRBV6-5; the table calls TRBD1, which could not be checked here. The CDR3 adds up to 13 amino acids, both ends counted. CDR1 MNHEY and CDR2 SVGAGI come from the germline V gene.

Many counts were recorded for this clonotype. CDR3 region: CSVLGLAGGSDTQYF. CDR3 nucleotides: TGCAGCGTTCTGGGACTAGCGGGAGGATCAGATACGCAGTATTTT. This chain links TRBV29-1 with TRBJ2-3; 15 bases are shared with TRBD2. Germline values: CDR1 SQVTM, CDR2 ANQGSEA. The CDR3 is made up of 15 amino acids. V shed 5 bases, J shed 4 bases, and the junction held 4 bases outside the gene matches.

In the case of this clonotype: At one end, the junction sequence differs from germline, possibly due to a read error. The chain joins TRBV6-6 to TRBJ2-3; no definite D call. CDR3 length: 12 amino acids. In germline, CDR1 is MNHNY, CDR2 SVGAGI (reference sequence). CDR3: CTSSYERDTQYF. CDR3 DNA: TGTACCAGCAGTTACGAGCGAGATACGCAATATTTT.

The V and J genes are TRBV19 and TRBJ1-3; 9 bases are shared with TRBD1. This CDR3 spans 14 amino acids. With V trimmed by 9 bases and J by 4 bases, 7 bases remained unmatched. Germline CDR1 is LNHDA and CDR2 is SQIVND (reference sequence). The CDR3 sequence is CASKQGAAGNTIYF. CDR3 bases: TGTGCCAGCAAACAGGGGGCGGCCGGAAACACCATATATTTT.

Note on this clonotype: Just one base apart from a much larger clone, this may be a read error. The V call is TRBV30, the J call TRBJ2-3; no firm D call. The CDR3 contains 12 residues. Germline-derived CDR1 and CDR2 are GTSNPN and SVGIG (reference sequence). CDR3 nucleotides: TGTGCCTGGAGTGTACAGTCAGATACGCGGTATTTT. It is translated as CAWSVQSDTRYF. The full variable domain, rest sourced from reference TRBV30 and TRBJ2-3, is SQTIHQWPATLVQPVGSPLSLECTVEGTSNPNLYWYRQAAGRGLQLLFYSVGIGQISSEVPQNLSASRPQDRQFILSSKKLLLSDSGFYLCAWSVQSDTRYFGPGTRLTVL.

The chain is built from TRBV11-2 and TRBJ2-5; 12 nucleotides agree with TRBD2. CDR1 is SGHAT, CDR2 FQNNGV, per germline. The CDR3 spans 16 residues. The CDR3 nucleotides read TGTGTAAGTAGCCCTATCGGACTAGCGGGAATAGGGACCCAGTACTTC. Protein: CVSSPIGLAGIGTQYF.

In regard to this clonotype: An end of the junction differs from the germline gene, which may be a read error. Here the CDR3 reads CASSQNRWTGRDQYF. CDR3 sequence (DNA): TGCGCTAGCAGCCAAAATCGATGGACAGGGCGGGACCAGTACTTC. The chain carries TRBV4-3 and TRBJ2-7, with 8 nucleotides matching TRBD1. Germline values: CDR1 LGHNA, CDR2 YSLEER. This CDR3 has 15 residues.

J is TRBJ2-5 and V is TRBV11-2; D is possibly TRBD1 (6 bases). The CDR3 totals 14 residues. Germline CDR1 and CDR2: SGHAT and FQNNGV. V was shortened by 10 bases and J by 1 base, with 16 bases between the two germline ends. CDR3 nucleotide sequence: TGTGCCACCAGTGTGAGGGGGAGCCAAGAGACCCAGTACTTC. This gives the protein CATSVRGSQETQYF.

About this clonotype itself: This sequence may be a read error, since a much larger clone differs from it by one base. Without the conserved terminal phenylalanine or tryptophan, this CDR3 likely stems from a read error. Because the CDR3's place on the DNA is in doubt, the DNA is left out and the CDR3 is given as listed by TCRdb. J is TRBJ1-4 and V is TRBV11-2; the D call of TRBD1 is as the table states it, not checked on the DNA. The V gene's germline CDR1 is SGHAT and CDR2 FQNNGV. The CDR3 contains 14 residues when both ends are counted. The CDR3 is CASSSPTGKEKLSC.

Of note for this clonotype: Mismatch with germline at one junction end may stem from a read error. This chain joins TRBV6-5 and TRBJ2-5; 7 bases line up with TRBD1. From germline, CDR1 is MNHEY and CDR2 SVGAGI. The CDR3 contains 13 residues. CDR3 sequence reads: CASSTDRELTLYF. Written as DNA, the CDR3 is TGTGCTAGCAGTACCGACAGGGAGCTGACCCTGTACTTC.